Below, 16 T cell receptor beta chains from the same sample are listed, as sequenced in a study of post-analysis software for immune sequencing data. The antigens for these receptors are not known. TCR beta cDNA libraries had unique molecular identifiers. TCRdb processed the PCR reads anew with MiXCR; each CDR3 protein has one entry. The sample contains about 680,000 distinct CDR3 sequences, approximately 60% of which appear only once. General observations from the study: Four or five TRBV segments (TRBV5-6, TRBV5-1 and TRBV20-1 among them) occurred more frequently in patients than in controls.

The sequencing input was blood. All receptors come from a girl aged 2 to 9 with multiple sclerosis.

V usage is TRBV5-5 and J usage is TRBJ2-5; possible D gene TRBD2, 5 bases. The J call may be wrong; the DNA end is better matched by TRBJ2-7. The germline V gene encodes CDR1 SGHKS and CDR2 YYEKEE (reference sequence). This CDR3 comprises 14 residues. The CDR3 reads CASSLASGLYEQYF. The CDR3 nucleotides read TGTGCCAGCAGCTTAGCGTCAGGACTTTACGAGCAGTACTTC.

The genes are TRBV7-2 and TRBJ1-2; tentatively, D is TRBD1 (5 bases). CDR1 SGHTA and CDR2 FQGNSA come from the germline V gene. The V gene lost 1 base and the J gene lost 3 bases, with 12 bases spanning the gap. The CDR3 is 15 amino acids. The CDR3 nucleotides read TGTGCCAGCAGCTTAGTGGACGGGGGAGACTATGGCTACACCTTC. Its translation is CASSLVDGGDYGYTF.

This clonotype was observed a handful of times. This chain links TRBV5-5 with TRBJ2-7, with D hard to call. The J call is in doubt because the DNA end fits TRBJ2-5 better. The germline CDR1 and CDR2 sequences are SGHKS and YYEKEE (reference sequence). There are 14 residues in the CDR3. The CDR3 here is CASSLYSGSETQYF. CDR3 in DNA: TGTGCCAGCAGCTTGTATTCCGGTTCGGAGACCCAGTACTTC.

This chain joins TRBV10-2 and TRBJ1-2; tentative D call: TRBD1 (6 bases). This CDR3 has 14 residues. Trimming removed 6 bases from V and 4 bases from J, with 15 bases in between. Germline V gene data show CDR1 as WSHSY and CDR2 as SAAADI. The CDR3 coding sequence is TGCGCCAGCAGGGAGGTCGGGGGCAGCTATGGCTACACCTTC. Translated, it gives CASREVGGSYGYTF.

In nucleotides, the CDR3 is TGCAGCGTTGAGGGAGGTGGAACCTACAATGAGCAGTTCTTC. Its translation is CSVEGGGTYNEQFF. This chain uses TRBV29-1 with TRBJ2-1; possibly TRBD2 for D (6 bases). Germline CDR1 reads SQVTM; CDR2 reads ANQGSEA. The V end was cut by 3 bases, the J end by 2 bases, with 11 bases between. CDR3 length: 14 amino acids.

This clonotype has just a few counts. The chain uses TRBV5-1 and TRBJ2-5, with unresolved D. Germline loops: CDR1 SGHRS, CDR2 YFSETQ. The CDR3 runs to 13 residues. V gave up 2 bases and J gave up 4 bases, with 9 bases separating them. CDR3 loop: CASSFSLRETQYF. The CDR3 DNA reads TGCGCCAGCAGCTTCTCGCTTCGAGAGACCCAGTACTTC.

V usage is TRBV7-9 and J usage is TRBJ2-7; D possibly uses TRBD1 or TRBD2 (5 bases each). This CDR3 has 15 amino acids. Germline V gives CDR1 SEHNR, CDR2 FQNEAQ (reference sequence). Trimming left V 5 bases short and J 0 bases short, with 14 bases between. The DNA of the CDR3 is TGTGCCAGCAGCCCACCCGGGACCCCCTCCTACGAGCAGTACTTC. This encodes CASSPPGTPSYEQYF.

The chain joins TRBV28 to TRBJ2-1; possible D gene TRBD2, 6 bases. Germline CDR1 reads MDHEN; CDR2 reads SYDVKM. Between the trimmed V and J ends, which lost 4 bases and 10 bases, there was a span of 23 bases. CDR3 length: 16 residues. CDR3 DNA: TGTGCCAGCAGTTCGGACTTGACGGGAGCAGGCAAGGAGCAGTTCTTC. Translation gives CASSSDLTGAGKEQFF.

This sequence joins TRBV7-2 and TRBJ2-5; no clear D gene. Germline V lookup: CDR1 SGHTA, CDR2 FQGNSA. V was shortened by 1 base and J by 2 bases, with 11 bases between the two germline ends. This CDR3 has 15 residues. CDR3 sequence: CASSLVSDGQETQYF. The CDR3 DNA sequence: TGTGCCAGCAGCTTAGTATCGGACGGTCAAGAGACCCAGTACTTC.

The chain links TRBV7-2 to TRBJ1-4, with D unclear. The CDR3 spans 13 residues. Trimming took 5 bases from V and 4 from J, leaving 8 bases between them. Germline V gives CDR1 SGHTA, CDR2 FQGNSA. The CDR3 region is CASSDGFNEKLFF. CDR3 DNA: TGTGCCAGCAGCGACGGATTTAATGAAAAACTGTTTTTT.

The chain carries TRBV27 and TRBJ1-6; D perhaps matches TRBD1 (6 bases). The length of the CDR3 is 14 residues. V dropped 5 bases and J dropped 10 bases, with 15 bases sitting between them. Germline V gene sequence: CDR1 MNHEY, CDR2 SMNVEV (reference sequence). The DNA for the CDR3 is TGTGCCAGCAGTCCACAGGGCAGAGGCTCACCCCTCCACTTT. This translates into CASSPQGRGSPLHF.

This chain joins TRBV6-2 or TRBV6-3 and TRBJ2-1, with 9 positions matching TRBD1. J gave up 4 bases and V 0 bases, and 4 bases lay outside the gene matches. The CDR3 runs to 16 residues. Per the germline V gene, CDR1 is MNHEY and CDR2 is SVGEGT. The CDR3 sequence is CASSYSAGTGYNEQFF. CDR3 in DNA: TGTGCCAGCAGTTACTCAGCCGGGACAGGGTACAATGAGCAGTTCTTC.

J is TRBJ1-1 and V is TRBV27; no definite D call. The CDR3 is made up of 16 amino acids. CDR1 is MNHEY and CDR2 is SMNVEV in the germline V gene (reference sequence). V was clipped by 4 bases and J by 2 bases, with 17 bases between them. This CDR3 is CASSSQFRPINTEAFF. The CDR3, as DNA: TGTGCCAGCAGTTCCCAATTTAGACCGATCAACACTGAAGCTTTCTTT.

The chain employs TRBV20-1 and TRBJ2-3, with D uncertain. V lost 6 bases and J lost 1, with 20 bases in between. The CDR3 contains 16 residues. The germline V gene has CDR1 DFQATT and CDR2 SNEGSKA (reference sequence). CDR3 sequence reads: CSADLGFKRGTDTQYF. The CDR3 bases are TGCAGTGCCGACCTGGGGTTCAAGCGAGGCACAGATACGCAGTATTTT.

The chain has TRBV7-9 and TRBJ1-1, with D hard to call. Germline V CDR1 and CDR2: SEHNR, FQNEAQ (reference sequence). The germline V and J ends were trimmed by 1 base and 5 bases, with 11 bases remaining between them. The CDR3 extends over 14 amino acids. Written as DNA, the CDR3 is TGTGCCAGCAGCTTAGTTGGACGTGGGACTGAAGCTTTCTTT. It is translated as CASSLVGRGTEAFF.

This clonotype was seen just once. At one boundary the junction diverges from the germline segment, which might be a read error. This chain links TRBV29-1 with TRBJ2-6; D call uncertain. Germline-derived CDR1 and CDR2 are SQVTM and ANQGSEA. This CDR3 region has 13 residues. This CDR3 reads CSVRISGTNVLTF. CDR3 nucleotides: TGCAGCGTTCGGATCTCTGGGACCAACGTCCTGACTTTC.